There are a few counts of the clone carrying this T cell receptor beta chain. This sample was included in a study of blood T cell repertoires in COVID-19. The wider study: Some COVID-19 samples were acute and others convalescent; all came from the United States, Italy and Spain. Nucleic acid was either cDNA or gDNA, and it came from T cells, B-cell-depleted T cells, or PBMCs.

As originally analysed: Reference gene primer amplification in the assay estimated nucleated cell counts. Repertoires were generated with immunoSEQ multiplex PCR, while TCRdb's copy carries only in-frame clones and drops some. V and J calls and clone size are copied from that table; D and trimming were computed from the DNA. The table lists about 120,000 clones, about four fifths of them singletons. The V gene lost 0 bases and the J gene lost 4 bases, with 14 bases spanning the gap. CDR1 is LGHDT, CDR2 YNNKEL, per germline (reference sequence). The CDR3 totals 16 residues. Source material: peripheral blood. The clonotype originates from a man in his 60s with acute or convalescent COVID-19. The chain employs TRBV3-1 (or the pseudogene TRBV3-2) and TRBJ2-3; possible D gene TRBD2, 6 bases. The CDR3 is CASSQDQLGGADTQYF. CDR3 nucleotides: TGTGCCAGCAGCCAAGATCAACTCGGGGGTGCAGATACGCAGTATTTT.